This T cell receptor beta chain emerged from a study of cytomegalovirus exposure and HLA in healthy donors. All the people who gave samples were healthy bone marrow donors. There were likely unrecorded immune exposures, though donors were nominally healthy when sampled. Remarks on this clone: The antigen is not known.

This PCR relied on a set of 60 Vbeta primers and 13 Jbeta primers. Clones were read by immunoSEQ multiplex PCR, and TCRdb kept only the in-frame ones, dropping some. The sample carries more than 85,000 clones, over 75% recorded once. Points from the study as a whole: Analysis was carried out at a later point, and it linked a missense DCLRE1C variant to TCR beta V- and J-gene trimming.

This CDR3 comprises 13 residues. V lost 5 bases and J lost 11, with 17 bases in between. Germline V gives CDR1 SGHTA, CDR2 FQGTGA. Sequenced input: PBMCs. J is TRBJ2-3 and V is TRBV7-3; D is possibly TRBD2 (6 bases). The sequence came from a boy between 5 and 17 years old in good health and CMV-seronegative. The CDR3 is CASSPENRDLQYF. The CDR3 nucleotides are TGTGCCAGCAGCCCCGAAAATCGGGACTTGCAGTATTTT.